These T cell receptor beta chains were read from a single sample in a study of blood T cells in healthy people across ages. TCRdb recomputed calls from the 5' RACE reads with MiXCR, one row per CDR3 protein. Of over 1,500,000 distinct CDR3 sequences listed, about 39% are singletons. The specimen was blood. These receptors were collected from a human donor in good health. CDR3s leave out the opening cysteine and the closing phenylalanine or tryptophan. The D gene is left open where the match is weak. Not every row has a clone size; where given, it reads once, few, many or a size class.

cdr3_length	clone_size	j_call	d_call	v_call	cdr3_aa
12	-	TRBJ1-6	-	TRBV20-1	STRGGALYSPLH
12	-	TRBJ1-2	-	TRBV6-5	ASKPQEGNYGYT
11	-	TRBJ1-2	-	TRBV19	ASSIRSPWGYT
13	-	TRBJ2-1	TRBD1	TRBV2	ASRTIGTDYNEQF
13	-	TRBJ2-3	-	TRBV12-3/TRBV12-4	ASSFQGWSTDTQY
10	-	TRBJ1-1	-	TRBV4-2	ASSQDPTEAF
10	few	TRBJ1-2	-	TRBV29-1	SVGRTEHGYT
10	few	TRBJ2-7	TRBD1	TRBV20-1	SALGTGRVQY
13	-	TRBJ2-1	TRBD2	TRBV5-1	AGSLLAGGRSEQF
13	few	TRBJ2-1	TRBD2	TRBV28	ASSFGDSGGLGLF
12	-	TRBJ2-1	-	TRBV12-3/TRBV12-4	ASPKESSYNEQF
14	-	TRBJ1-2	-	TRBV7-2	ASSLAIGAENYGYT
14	few	TRBJ2-4	-	TRBV7-2	ASSFLSTLAKNIQY
12	-	TRBJ2-1	-	TRBV5-6	ASSPLTGEGEQF
15	few	TRBJ1-4	-	TRBV7-2	ASSFDPLAGRFEKLF
11	many	TRBJ2-1	TRBD1	TRBV7-7	ASSARDRYEQF
11	-	TRBJ1-1	TRBD1	TRBV10-3	AIQTGTGAEAF
13	few	TRBJ2-5	-	TRBV7-2	ASSLSGTHQETQY
14	-	TRBJ2-5	TRBD2	TRBV9	ASSAGGLASWETQY
13	-	TRBJ2-5	TRBD2	TRBV5-1	ASSFGTSQQETQY
14	few	TRBJ2-3	-	TRBV5-6	ASSGGSRSPPDTQY
13	-	TRBJ1-4	TRBD1	TRBV25-1	ASSASQGAGEKLF
14	few	-	-	TRBV28	ASNPGHTGEAYEQY
14	few	TRBJ2-2	-	TRBV5-1	ASSLMGIGPTGELF
11	-	TRBJ2-1	-	TRBV12-3/TRBV12-4	ASSLRLVSEQF
14	-	TRBJ2-2	TRBD1	TRBV6-5	ASSYLTGGYDGELF
12	-	TRBJ1-4	-	TRBV3-1	ASRPRGEGEKLF
12	once	TRBJ2-3	-	TRBV12-3/TRBV12-4	ASSPRVRTDVQY
12	-	TRBJ2-1	-	TRBV19	ASSPWTASVEQF
12	few	TRBJ1-2	TRBD1	TRBV29-1	SVEGRQGRYGYT
16	few	TRBJ2-5	-	TRBV6-5	ASSYSKFGHPGSGTQY
12	-	TRBJ2-1	-	TRBV5-1	ASSGTVAYNEQF
14	-	TRBJ2-2	-	TRBV5-1	ASSLEGSVNTGELF
13	-	TRBJ2-3	TRBD2	TRBV7-2	ASGNWGGFTDTQY
12	-	TRBJ1-2	-	TRBV6-5	ASSYSPGADGYT
15	-	TRBJ2-6	TRBD1	TRBV7-9	ASSLPGQGAGANVLT
12	-	-	TRBD1	TRBV10-3	AIRMDRDVETQY